This TCR beta chain is drawn from a study of T cell changes during pregnancy in multiple sclerosis. V lost 6 bases, J lost 8 bases, and 6 bases stayed unmatched. The CDR3 is made up of 14 amino acids. In germline, CDR1 is MDHEN, CDR2 SYDVKM. Produced via immunoSEQ multiplex PCR; TCRdb's table is partial and in-frame only. This table has about 75,000 clones, around 94% appearing once. The source was CD4+ T cells from peripheral blood mononuclear cells, collected after pregnancy. The TCR originated in a female donor with multiple sclerosis, enrolled in a pregnancy study. The chain employs TRBV28 and TRBJ2-4; 11 bases match TRBD2. The CDR3 spells CASRFSGRGDIQYF. The CDR3 nucleotides read TGTGCCAGCAGATTTAGCGGGAGGGGTGACATTCAGTACTTC.